This paragraph covers one T cell receptor (beta chain) sequence. Patients were excluded for autoimmune disease history or systemic immunosuppression. Blood sampling was done at baseline, cycle 4 day 1, and cycle 7 day 1. Measured with immunoSEQ multiplex PCR; TCRdb has only the in-frame clones, and not every one. Of approximately 120,000 clones in the sample, 85% to 95% were seen once. CDR1 and CDR2 (germline): MNHNS, SASEGT. The CDR3 contains 14 residues. V lost 1 base to trimming and J lost 6 bases; unmatched junction nucleotides: 4. This sample is part of a study of OX40 agonist ivuxolimab in advanced cancers. About the study: Two cutaneous melanoma patients and one hepatocellular carcinoma patient, three in all, had partial responses.

Source: CD4+ or CD8+ T cells sorted from blood, taken in a trial of the OX40 agonist ivuxolimab. This TCR came from an adult with an advanced solid tumor such as melanoma, head and neck, liver or kidney cancer. The genes are TRBV6-1 and TRBJ1-2; TRBD1 agrees at 8 bases. The CDR3 DNA reads TGTGCCAGCAGTGAAGTATGGACAGGGCATGGCTACACCTTC. Its protein product is CASSEVWTGHGYTF.